A selection of T cell receptor beta chains follows, all from one sample in a study of T cell responses to AZD1222 COVID-19 vaccine. Assay used: immunoSEQ multiplex PCR; TCRdb lists only in-frame clones, some missing. The sample shows under 300,000 clones, more than 85% of them seen only once. The specimen was peripheral blood, collected on day 0 of AZD1222 vaccination. These receptors all stem from an adult in good health. Both conserved end residues are part of each CDR3. The order of the fields is J gene, V gene, D gene, clone size, CDR3 protein, CDR3 DNA. The D gene is left open where the match is weak. Where a row states a size, it is once, few, many or the class of an expanded clone; other rows omit it.

>TRBJ1-5|TRBV6-1|TRBD1|few
CASSDRGLQPQHF
TGTGCCAGCAGTGACAGGGGGTTGCAGCCCCAGCATTTT
>TRBJ1-2|TRBV19|NA|NA
CASSMTSYGYTF
TGTGCCAGTAGTATGACAAGCTATGGCTACACCTTC
>TRBJ2-5|TRBV28|NA|once
CASTTRGPGTQYF
TGTGCCAGCACCACCCGGGGCCCAGGGACCCAGTACTTC
>TRBJ1-5|TRBV5-4|TRBD1|NA
CASSSGGGNQPQHF
TGTGCCAGCAGTTCAGGGGGCGGCAATCAGCCCCAGCATTTT
>TRBJ2-7|TRBV4-1|NA|NA
CASSQVAGQPYEQYF
TGCGCCAGCAGCCAAGTGGCAGGGCAACCCTACGAGCAGTACTTC
>TRBJ1-5|TRBV13|NA|NA
CASSSSGTLGQPQHF
TGTGCCAGCAGCTCCTCCGGGACCCTGGGTCAGCCCCAGCATTTT
>TRBJ2-1|TRBV27|NA|once
CASSLGQVPGNEQFF
TGTGCCAGCAGTTTGGGCCAGGTCCCTGGGAATGAGCAGTTCTTC
>TRBJ1-2|TRBV2|NA|NA
CASSRYGYTF
TGTGCCAGCAGTAGATATGGCTACACCTTC
>TRBJ2-7|TRBV18|TRBD2|NA
CASSPMELAGKYNEQYF
TGTGCCAGCTCACCAATGGAACTAGCGGGAAAGTATAACGAGCAGTACTTC
>TRBJ1-4|TRBV2|TRBD1|NA
CASKIQGATNEKLFF
TGTGCCAGCAAAATACAGGGGGCAACTAATGAAAAACTGTTTTTT
>TRBJ2-7|TRBV20-1|NA|NA
CSATRGNEQYF
TGCAGTGCCACCCGAGGGAACGAGCAGTACTTC
>TRBJ2-7|TRBV21-1|NA|NA
CASSKAGGEEQYF
TGTGCCAGCAGCAAAGCGGGAGGGGAAGAGCAGTACTTC
>TRBJ2-7|TRBV7-9|TRBD1|NA
CASSFGQAEQYF
TGTGCCAGCAGCTTCGGACAGGCTGAGCAGTACTTC
>TRBJ1-1|TRBV5-1|NA|NA
CASSLPSGTEAFF
TGCGCCAGCAGCTTACCCTCTGGGACTGAAGCTTTCTTT
>TRBJ1-4|TRBV28|NA|once
CASRRQTLEKLFF
TGTGCCAGCCGCCGGCAGACCCTAGAAAAACTGTTTTTT
>TRBJ1-1|TRBV10-3|NA|NA
CAISLLGGIMNTEAFF
TGTGCCATCAGTCTTTTGGGAGGAATTATGAACACTGAAGCTTTCTTT
>TRBJ1-2|TRBV28|TRBD1|NA
CASSSGGRNYGYTF
TGTGCCAGCAGTTCAGGGGGCAGGAACTATGGCTACACCTTC
>TRBJ1-2|TRBV28|TRBD1|NA
CASSPGDRGHGYTF
TGTGCCAGCAGTCCCGGGGACAGGGGGCATGGCTACACCTTC
>TRBJ1-2|TRBV5-4|NA|NA
CASTGGPFGYTF
TGTGCCAGCACCGGGGGTCCGTTTGGCTACACCTTC
>TRBJ2-7|TRBV11-2|TRBD2|NA
CASSPLGGTSSYEQYF
TGTGCCAGCAGCCCCCTCGGCGGGACTAGCAGCTACGAGCAGTACTTC
>TRBJ1-2|TRBV6-7|NA|NA
CASSYGGAYGYTF
TGTGCCAGCAGTTACGGGGGGGCCTATGGCTACACCTTC
>TRBJ1-2|TRBV2|TRBD1|NA
CASAKGTESYGYTF
TGTGCCAGCGCAAAAGGGACAGAGTCCTATGGCTACACCTTC